The entry below describes one T cell receptor (beta chain). The sample originates from a study of blood T cell repertoires in COVID-19. Study-level information: Sample material is recorded as cDNA or gDNA derived from T cells, B-cell-depleted T cells, or PBMCs.

The table came from immunoSEQ multiplex PCR; TCRdb's copy has only in-frame clones and leaves some out. The sample holds under 300,000 clones; 70% to 90% are singletons and the top ten take around 13%. After removal of 7 bases from V and 2 bases from J, the junction contained 10 bases not matched to a gene. This CDR3 spans 15 amino acids. Germline V CDR1 and CDR2: MNHEY, SVGAGI. The clonotype comes from a woman aged 70-85 years with COVID-19, enrolled during active disease. Sequences were obtained from peripheral blood. The chain employs TRBV6-5 and TRBJ2-7, with 8 bases that match TRBD2. CDR3 region: CASTEGLAEAYEQYF. CDR3 DNA: TGTGCCAGCACCGAAGGACTAGCTGAAGCCTACGAGCAGTACTTC.